The 29 T cell receptor beta chains listed next were all sequenced from one sample in a study of molecular identifiers for immune sequencing clone quantification (dated by TCRdb to the late 2010s). Libraries were made using PCR. TCRdb shows the sequencer as Illumina HiSeq 4000. Using fastp trimming at Q25 and MiXCR clonotype assembly, TCRdb reanalyzed the public sequencing data and kept in-frame beta chains. Every distinct CDR3 protein forms one entry, paired with its most common genes and DNA. The sample table lists 50,000 or so distinct CDR3 sequences, about 25% of them with a count of one. The leading ten clones occupy around 2% of the sample. Sequencing was carried out using naive CD8+ T cells from blood, with Jurkat cell RNA spiked in. This specimen's cell subset or site label, per the study, means: FACS-sorted CD8+CD4-CCR7+CD45RA+ naive T cells. The origin of the receptors is a human donor in good health. Some libraries in this study had Jurkat cell RNA spiked in.

A remark on this clonotype: Possible read error: a much larger clone is one base away. The CDR3 sequence: CSVEESSGRPYEQYF. The CDR3 nucleotides are TGCAGCGTTGAAGAGTCTAGCGGTCGGCCCTACGAGCAGTACTTC. The J gene is TRBJ2-7, the V gene TRBV29-1, with 7 positions matching TRBD2. Germline V gene sequence: CDR1 SQVTM, CDR2 ANQGSEA. The trim removed 0 bases at V and 2 bases at J, leaving 7 bases unmatched. This CDR3 comprises 15 residues.

This chain links TRBV10-3 with TRBJ2-7; a possible D gene is TRBD1 (6 bases). V gave up 6 bases and J gave up 3 bases, with 9 bases separating them. The CDR3 length is 12 residues. Germline CDR1 reads ENHRY; CDR2 reads SYGVKD. The DNA for the CDR3 is TGTGCCATCAGGGCGGACAGCTACGAGCAGTACTTC. Translating gives CAIRADSYEQYF.

The count of this clonotype is one. This chain uses TRBV4-3 with TRBJ2-7, with D uncertain. This CDR3 has 14 residues. With 0 bases removed from V and 0 bases from J, the gap between germline ends came to 6 bases. In germline, CDR1 is LGHNA, CDR2 YSLEER. CDR3 nucleotides: TGCGCCAGCAGCCAAGAGGCTGGCTCCTACGAGCAGTACTTC. Its translation is CASSQEAGSYEQYF.

This clonotype showed up many times. The junction and the germline gene differ at one end; a read error may be behind it. The genes are TRBV6-6 and TRBJ2-3; 11 nucleotides agree with TRBD2. This CDR3 comprises 15 residues. Germline loops: CDR1 MNHNY, CDR2 SVGAGI (reference sequence). This CDR3 is CASSYSGRGTDMQYF. In DNA, the CDR3 is TGTGCCAGCAGTTATAGCGGGAGGGGGACAGATATGCAGTATTTT.

Many counts were recorded for this clonotype. The J gene is TRBJ2-2, the V gene TRBV6-5; 10 bases are shared with TRBD2. The CDR3 covers 16 residues. Germline CDR1 and CDR2: MNHEY and SVGAGI. Trimming removed 6 bases from V and 7 bases from J; junction bases left unmatched: 11. CDR3 in DNA: TGTGCCAGCAGGCCGCCCCTAGCGGGAGTCGGCGGGGAGCTGTTTTTT. Its protein is CASRPPLAGVGGELFF.

The chain has TRBV20-1 and TRBJ2-7, with 9 bases lining up with TRBD2. With 6 bases clipped from V and 6 bases from J, the junction kept 15 bases outside the gene matches. CDR1 and CDR2 (germline): DFQATT, SNEGSKA (reference sequence). This CDR3 is built from 15 residues. CDR3 sequence: CSAPYGSGRPGEQYF. The CDR3 nucleotides read TGCAGTGCCCCTTACGGGAGCGGGAGGCCTGGCGAGCAGTACTTC.

The sample holds many counts of this clonotype. The genes are TRBV5-1 and TRBJ2-1; no clear D gene. The CDR3 spans 13 residues. Germline V CDR1 and CDR2: SGHRS, YFSETQ. Trimming pared 0 bases from V and 9 bases from J, leaving 10 bases between. CDR3 sequence reads: CASSLEGAIEQFF. Here the CDR3 DNA reads TGCGCCAGCAGCTTGGAGGGCGCAATTGAGCAGTTCTTC.

A note on this clonotype: At one of its ends the junction is not consistent with the germline gene, which may arise from a read error. The V call is TRBV19, the J call TRBJ2-7, with D maybe TRBD2 (5 bases). Per the germline V gene, CDR1 is LNHDA and CDR2 is SQIVND (reference sequence). CDR3 length equals 12 residues. This CDR3 is CASSSTDYEQHF. The CDR3 region has the DNA TGTGCCAGTAGTTCAACAGACTACGAGCAGCACTTC.

Remarks on this clonotype: This may be a read error: a much more frequent sequence differs by one nucleotide. The V gene is TRBV20-1, the J gene TRBJ2-7; D possibly uses TRBD1 or TRBD2 (5 bases each). The CDR3 is 16 residues long. Germline V gene sequence: CDR1 DFQATT, CDR2 SNEGSKA (reference sequence). The V end lost 3 bases, the J end lost 2 bases, and 20 bases lay between the germline ends. CDR3: CSARGTQAVSTYEQYF. CDR3 sequence (DNA): TGCAGTGCTAGGGGGACGCAGGCAGTGAGTACCTACGAGCAGTACTTC.

On this clonotype: This may arise from a read error, as a much more abundant clone is one base away. The chain's CDR3 is CASSFGFRLGTEAFF. The CDR3 DNA sequence: TGTGCCAGCAGCTTCGGGTTCAGGTTGGGCACTGAAGCTTTCTTT. V is TRBV13 and J is TRBJ1-1, with D uncertain. The V end lost 3 bases, the J end lost 4 bases, and 15 bases lay between the germline ends. The CDR3 contains 15 residues. Germline loops: CDR1 PRHDT, CDR2 FYEKMQ (reference sequence).

Ten or more counts support this clonotype. The J gene is TRBJ2-3, the V gene TRBV15; 11 bases match TRBD2. In germline, CDR1 is LNHNV, CDR2 YYDKDF (reference sequence). The CDR3 runs 15 residues. With V trimmed by 1 base and J by 5 bases, 2 bases remained unmatched. This CDR3 is CATSRAGLAGDTQYF. CDR3 DNA sequence: TGTGCCACCAGCAGAGCAGGACTAGCGGGAGATACGCAGTATTTT.

This clonotype was counted ten times or more. The chain joins TRBV6-1 to TRBJ2-7; D may be TRBD1 or TRBD2 (6 bases each). Germline values: CDR1 MNHNS, CDR2 SASEGT. This CDR3 is built from 13 residues. V lost 7 bases, J lost 5 bases, and 15 bases lay in between. The CDR3 DNA follows: TGTGCCAGCACTCAAGGGGGGTTCGACGAGCAGTACTTC. This translates into CASTQGGFDEQYF.

This clonotype has a count of ten or more. The chain is built from TRBV5-5 and TRBJ1-5; no reliable D call. Germline CDR1 is SGHKS and CDR2 is YYEKEE (reference sequence). This CDR3 spans 14 amino acids. The ends were cut back, 0 bases at V and 7 bases at J, with 11 bases in the middle. CDR3 coding DNA: TGTGCCAGCAGCTTGGTGCAGGTCGAACAGCCCCAGCATTTT. It specifies CASSLVQVEQPQHF.

About this clonotype itself: A much larger clone sits a single nucleotide away, making a read error possible. J is TRBJ1-1 and V is TRBV6-2 or TRBV6-3; a weak D match, TRBD1 (5 bases). CDR1 and CDR2 from the germline V gene are MNHEY and SVGEGT. This CDR3 contains 14 residues. The CDR3 is CASSHSGLNTEAFF. The DNA of the CDR3 is TGTGCCAGCAGTCACTCGGGACTAAACACTGAAGCTTTCTTT.

In its sample, this clonotype was seen many times. The chain employs TRBV6-2 or TRBV6-3 and TRBJ1-1; TRBD1 agrees at 7 bases. The CDR3 is 14 residues long. V gave up 10 bases and J gave up 5 bases; unmatched junction bases: 13. Germline CDR1 and CDR2: MNHEY and SVGEGT. DNA of the CDR3: TGTGCCACCATCGGGACAGTCCTGGTGACTGAAGCTTTCTTT. Residues: CATIGTVLVTEAFF.

This clonotype was observed many times. The rearrangement joins TRBV19 to TRBJ2-7; D possibly matches TRBD1 or TRBD2 (5 bases each). This CDR3 has 13 residues. Trimming pared 8 bases from V and 5 bases from J, leaving 16 bases between. Germline lookup yields CDR1 LNHDA and CDR2 SQIVND (reference sequence). CDR3 nucleotide sequence: TGTGCCAGTCATTTTGGGGGAGAACACGAGCAGTACTTC. As protein: CASHFGGEHEQYF.

This clonotype occurred many times. This chain links TRBV3-1 with TRBJ2-3; D is ambiguous. The germline V gene encodes CDR1 LGHDT and CDR2 YNNKEL (reference sequence). The length of the CDR3 is 15 residues. The V and J ends lost 0 bases and 3 bases respectively, with 10 bases between them. Written as DNA, the CDR3 is TGTGCCAGCAGCCAAGAAACAAAACCTACAGATACGCAGTATTTT. The encoded protein is CASSQETKPTDTQYF.

Of note for this clonotype: Being one base from a much bigger clone, this may be a read error. The chain joins TRBV29-1 to TRBJ1-2; 7 bases agree with TRBD1. The germline V gene has CDR1 SQVTM and CDR2 ANQGSEA. With V trimmed by 4 bases and J by 4 bases, 6 bases remained unmatched. This CDR3 is 13 amino acids long. CDR3 bases: TGCAGCGTTGTAAACGGGGACAGCTATGGCTACACCTTC. Translating it yields CSVVNGDSYGYTF.

In this sample, this clonotype turned up many times. The V and J genes are TRBV7-9 and TRBJ2-2; TRBD2 aligns across 12 bases. Germline V gives CDR1 SEHNR, CDR2 FQNEAQ (reference sequence). The CDR3 length is 18 residues. V dropped 5 bases and J dropped 0; count of bases not matched to a gene: 7. CDR3 amino acids: CASSLRLAGAANTGELFF. CDR3 sequence (DNA): TGTGCCAGCAGCCTCCGACTAGCGGGAGCCGCGAACACCGGGGAGCTGTTTTTT.

At least ten counts were recorded for this clonotype. The chain couples TRBV28 to TRBJ2-3; 9 bases are shared with TRBD2. Per germline, CDR1 MDHEN and CDR2 SYDVKM. This CDR3 has 16 amino acids. J was trimmed by 3 bases and V by 3 bases; bases with no gene match: 7. The CDR3 bases are TGTGCCAGCAGTTTCTCCATAGCGGGAGAGACAGATACGCAGTATTTT. Protein sequence: CASSFSIAGETDTQYF.

Concerning this clonotype itself: Since a much larger clone is just one base distant, this may be a read error. The chain links TRBV25-1 to TRBJ2-7; 8 bases are shared with TRBD1. This CDR3 is 15 amino acids long. Germline CDR1 is MGHDK and CDR2 is SYGVNS. The V and J ends lost 4 bases and 5 bases, in that order; junction bases with no gene match: 10. CDR3 amino acids: CASSGWVRGPHEQYF. The CDR3 DNA is TGTGCCAGCAGTGGTTGGGTCAGGGGGCCCCACGAGCAGTACTTC.

This clonotype came up many times. The chain joins TRBV27 to TRBJ2-7; TRBD1 is a possible D gene (6 bases). Germline CDR1 MNHEY, CDR2 SMNVEV (reference sequence). The CDR3 consists of 14 residues. Deletions cut 1 base from V and 5 bases from J, with 12 bases between. This chain's CDR3 is CASSLWAGAHEQYF. CDR3 sequence (DNA): TGTGCCAGCAGTTTATGGGCAGGGGCCCACGAGCAGTACTTC.

This clonotype was found many times. The chain links TRBV19 to TRBJ2-7; D may correspond to TRBD1 or TRBD2 (5 bases each). Trimming left V 1 base short and J 2 bases short, with 15 bases between. Germline-derived CDR1 and CDR2 are LNHDA and SQIVND (reference sequence). CDR3 size: 16 residues. The CDR3 nucleotides read TGTGCCAGTAGTATAGGGCCCGGGCTGGGACCCTACGAGCAGTACTTC. Translated, it gives CASSIGPGLGPYEQYF.

This clonotype appeared many times. V gene TRBV27 combines with J gene TRBJ1-1; D gene unclear. Trimming pared 6 bases from V and 3 bases from J, leaving 11 bases between. Germline CDR1 MNHEY, CDR2 SMNVEV (reference sequence). This CDR3 comprises 13 residues. The CDR3 protein is CASRQVFDTEAFF. The DNA of the CDR3 is TGTGCCAGCAGGCAGGTTTTTGACACTGAAGCTTTCTTT.

This clonotype appeared a few times. The rearrangement links TRBV27 to TRBJ2-7; D may be TRBD1 or TRBD2 (5 bases each). Germline V gives CDR1 MNHEY, CDR2 SMNVEV (reference sequence). The CDR3 is 15 residues long. Trimming took off 3 bases at V and 7 bases at J, with 19 bases between the two ends. The CDR3 coding sequence is TGTGCCAGCAGTTTGTTTCGGGGCGACGCTGAAGAGCAGTACTTC. It yields the protein CASSLFRGDAEEQYF.

Ten or more counts support this clonotype. V is TRBV20-1 and J is TRBJ2-7, with a weak D call TRBD1 (6 bases). Trimming cost V 0 bases and J 4 bases, with 16 bases left between them. There are 15 residues in the CDR3. Germline V gene sequence: CDR1 DFQATT, CDR2 SNEGSKA (reference sequence). In DNA form, the CDR3 reads TGCAGTGCTAGAGATCATAGGCAGGGGATGTACGAGCAGTACTTC. This codes for CSARDHRQGMYEQYF.

Of note for this clonotype: Compared with germline, one end of the junction differs, possibly owing to a read error. The chain uses TRBV12-3 or TRBV12-4 and TRBJ2-1; possibly TRBD1 for D (6 bases). CDR3 length: 12 amino acids. DNA of the CDR3: TGTGCCAGCAGGTTCTCTGGGGGCGAGCAGTCCTTC. It is translated as CASRFSGGEQSF.

This clonotype occurred many times. This chain joins TRBV28 and TRBJ1-4; D perhaps matches TRBD1 (6 bases). The length of the CDR3 is 13 residues. V lost 2 bases and J 7 bases, leaving 8 bases between the germline ends. The V gene's germline CDR1 is MDHEN and CDR2 SYDVKM. The CDR3 protein is CASSLEGGEKLFF. CDR3 nucleotides: TGTGCCAGCAGTTTAGAGGGGGGTGAAAAACTGTTTTTT.

This clonotype has at least ten counts. This rearrangement joins TRBV6-6 to TRBJ2-7; a possible D gene is TRBD1 (6 bases). Germline lookup yields CDR1 MNHNY and CDR2 SVGAGI (reference sequence). The CDR3 has 14 residues. Trimming left V 5 bases short and J 2 bases short, with 13 bases between. CDR3 DNA: TGTGCCAGCAGTGAGCAAGGGGGTCCCTACGAGCAGTACTTC. Translation gives CASSEQGGPYEQYF.